This T cell receptor (beta chain) was retrieved from a study of CD8 T cells in Susac syndrome. Per the germline V gene, CDR1 is LNHNV and CDR2 is YYDKDF (reference sequence). Trimming took off 2 bases at V and 4 bases at J, with 14 bases between the two ends. This CDR3 comprises 15 residues. In blood CD8+ and CD4+ T cells, TCR beta underwent sequencing. The multiple sclerosis controls were treatment-naive patients, and their relapsing-remitting disease was stable or active. TEMRA cells were FACS-enriched, with CD8+ and CD4+ T cells isolated negatively. Reverse transcription of roughly 0.45 to 1 ug RNA was performed with random hexamers. Amplification of TCR beta CDR3 was carried out by immunoSEQ multiplex PCR, which covered 54 Vbeta and 13 Jbeta segments. TCRdb re-analysed the immunoSEQ multiplex PCR reads in MiXCR, keeping a single row per CDR3 protein. Among 150,000 to 200,000 distinct CDR3 sequences listed, approximately 93% were seen once.

The clonotype was recovered from a human donor with multiple sclerosis. The chain joins TRBV15 to TRBJ1-2; D is undetermined. The specimen was CD4+ T cells from PBMCs. CDR3: CATSRSSGSVYGYTF. CDR3 bases: TGTGCCACCAGCAGATCGTCCGGCTCGGTCTATGGCTACACCTTC.